This TCR beta chain came from a study of vaccination and CD4 T cells after COVID-19. Study-level information: Roughly 10 convalescent patients had mild and one had severe PCR-confirmed SARS-CoV-2 disease. Sampling that followed vaccination took place a median about 71 days after dose two, within a range of 14 to 241.

Regarding this clonotype: The antigen is undetermined.

Scientists ran DNA taken from cultured CD4+ T cells through the Oncomine TCR Beta short-read assay for sequencing. TCRdb re-called the PCR reads through MiXCR, storing one row per CDR3 protein. The sample contains around 20,000 distinct CDR3 sequences, around 40% of which appear only once. Treatment denoted: approximately nine-day PBMC culture with coronavirus spike peptide pools or control peptides (ViraFEST assay). Following expansion of antigen-specific T cells with peptide pools, ViraFEST then sequenced TCRs. Half the medium was exchanged for fresh IL-2 medium on days 3 and 7. The length of the CDR3 is 17 residues. CDR1 SGHVS and CDR2 FQNEAQ come from the germline V gene. V gave up 5 bases and J gave up 2 bases, with 21 bases separating them.

The TCR originated in a human donor who had recovered from COVID-19. Sample: CD4+ T cells from blood, cultured in vitro, taken after SARS-CoV-2 vaccination. J is TRBJ1-2 and V is TRBV7-8, with no clear D. CDR3 sequence: CASSPDTRRSYNYGYTF. CDR3 in DNA: TGTGCCAGCAGCCCTGACACCCGCCGCAGCTACAACTATGGCTACACCTTC.